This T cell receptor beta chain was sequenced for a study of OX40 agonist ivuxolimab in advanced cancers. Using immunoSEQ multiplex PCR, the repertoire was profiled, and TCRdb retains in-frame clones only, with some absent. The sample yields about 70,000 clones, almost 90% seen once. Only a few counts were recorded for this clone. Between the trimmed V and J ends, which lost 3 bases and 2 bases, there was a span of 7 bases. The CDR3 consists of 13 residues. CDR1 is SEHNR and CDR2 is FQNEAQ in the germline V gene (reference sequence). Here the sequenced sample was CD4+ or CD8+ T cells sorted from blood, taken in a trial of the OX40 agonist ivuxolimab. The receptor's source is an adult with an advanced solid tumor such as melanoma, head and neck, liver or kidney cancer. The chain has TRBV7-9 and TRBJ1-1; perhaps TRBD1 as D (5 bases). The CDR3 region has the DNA TGTGCCAGCAGCTTCCAGGGAAACACTGAAGCTTTCTTT. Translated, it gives CASSFQGNTEAFF.